This T cell receptor beta chain is from a study of cytomegalovirus exposure and HLA in healthy donors. Primers: 60 Vbeta forward and 13 Jbeta reverse. Some clones are missing from TCRdb's copy, which holds only in-frame ones; the method was immunoSEQ multiplex PCR. Of roughly 140,000 clones listed, approximately 9% are singletons. The CDR3 has 15 residues. V was pared by 3 bases and J by 0 bases, with 11 bases between. Germline CDR1 and CDR2: MDHEN and SYDVKM. The sequencing sample was made of PBMCs. The receptor was isolated from a male donor in good health and CMV-seronegative. J is TRBJ1-1 and V is TRBV28; tentatively, D is TRBD1 (6 bases). The CDR3 coding sequence is TGTGCCAGCAGTTTGGCCAGGGGCATGAACACTGAAGCTTTCTTT. Translated: CASSLARGMNTEAFF. The full variable domain, rest sourced from reference TRBV28 and TRBJ1-1, is DVKVTQSSRYLVKRTGEKVFLECVQDMDHENMFWYRQDPGLGLRLIYFSYDVKMKEKGDIPEGYSVSREKKERFSLILESASTNQTSMYLCASSLARGMNTEAFFGQGTRLTVV.